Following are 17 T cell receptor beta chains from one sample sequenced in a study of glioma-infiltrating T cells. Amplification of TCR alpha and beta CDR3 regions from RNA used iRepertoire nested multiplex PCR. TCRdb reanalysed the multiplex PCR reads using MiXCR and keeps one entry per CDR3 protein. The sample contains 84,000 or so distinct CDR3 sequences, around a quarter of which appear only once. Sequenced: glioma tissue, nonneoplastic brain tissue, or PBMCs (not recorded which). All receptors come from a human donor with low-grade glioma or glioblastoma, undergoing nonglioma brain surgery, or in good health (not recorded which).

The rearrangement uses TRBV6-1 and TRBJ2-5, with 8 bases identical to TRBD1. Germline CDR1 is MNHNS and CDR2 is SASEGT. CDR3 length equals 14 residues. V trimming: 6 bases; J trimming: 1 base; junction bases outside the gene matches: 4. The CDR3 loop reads CASSWDRLQETQYF. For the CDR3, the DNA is TGTGCCAGCAGCTGGGACAGGCTCCAAGAGACCCAGTACTTC.

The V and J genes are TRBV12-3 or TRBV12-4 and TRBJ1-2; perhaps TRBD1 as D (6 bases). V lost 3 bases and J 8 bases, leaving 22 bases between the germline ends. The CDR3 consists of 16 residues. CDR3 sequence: CASSFLGRQGKSGYTF. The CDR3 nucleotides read TGTGCCAGCAGTTTTTTGGGACGGCAGGGGAAGTCAGGCTACACCTTC.

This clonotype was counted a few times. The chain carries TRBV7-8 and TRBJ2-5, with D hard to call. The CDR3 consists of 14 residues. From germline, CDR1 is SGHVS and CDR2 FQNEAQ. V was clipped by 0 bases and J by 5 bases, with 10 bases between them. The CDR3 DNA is TGTGCCAGCAGCTTAGCTGTCGCTGGTGAGACCCAGTACTTC. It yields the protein CASSLAVAGETQYF.

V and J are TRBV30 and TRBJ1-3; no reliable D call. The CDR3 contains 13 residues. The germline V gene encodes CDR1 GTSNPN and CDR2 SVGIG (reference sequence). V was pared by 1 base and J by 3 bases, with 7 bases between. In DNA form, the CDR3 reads TGTGCCTGGAGTGGAGGGTTTGGAAACACCATATATTTT. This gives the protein CAWSGGFGNTIYF. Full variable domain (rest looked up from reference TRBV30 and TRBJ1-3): SQTIHQWPATLVQPVGSPLSLECTVEGTSNPNLYWYRQAAGRGLQLLFYSVGIGQISSEVPQNLSASRPQDRQFILSSKKLLLSDSGFYLCAWSGGFGNTIYFGEGSWLTVV.

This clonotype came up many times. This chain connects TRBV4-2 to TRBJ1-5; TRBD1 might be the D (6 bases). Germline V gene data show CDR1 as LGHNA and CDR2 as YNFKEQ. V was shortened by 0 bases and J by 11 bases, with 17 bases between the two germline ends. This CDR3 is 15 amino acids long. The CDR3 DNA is TGTGCCAGCAGCCAAGAACAGGGACCGCGGGGAGCCCAGCATTTT. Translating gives CASSQEQGPRGAQHF.

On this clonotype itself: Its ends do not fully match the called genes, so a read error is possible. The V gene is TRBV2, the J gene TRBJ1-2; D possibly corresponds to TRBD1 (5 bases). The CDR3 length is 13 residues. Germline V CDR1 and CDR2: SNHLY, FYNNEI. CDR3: CDIRLTDNYGYTF. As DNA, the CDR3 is TGTGACATCCGATTGACGGACAACTATGGCTACACCTTT.

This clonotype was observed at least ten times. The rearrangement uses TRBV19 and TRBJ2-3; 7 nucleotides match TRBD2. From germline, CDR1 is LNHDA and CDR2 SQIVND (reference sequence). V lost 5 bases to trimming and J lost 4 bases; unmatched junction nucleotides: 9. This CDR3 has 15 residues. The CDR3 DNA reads TGTGCCAGTAGTTTTGGCGGGAGTCGAGCAGATACGCAGTATTTT. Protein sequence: CASSFGGSRADTQYF.

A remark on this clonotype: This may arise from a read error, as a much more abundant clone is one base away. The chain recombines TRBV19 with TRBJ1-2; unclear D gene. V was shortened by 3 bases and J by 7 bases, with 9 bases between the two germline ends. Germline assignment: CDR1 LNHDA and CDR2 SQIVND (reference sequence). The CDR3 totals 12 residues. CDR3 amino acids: CASSITTFGYTF. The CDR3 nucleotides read TGTGCCAGTAGTATTACAACCTTTGGCTACACCTTC. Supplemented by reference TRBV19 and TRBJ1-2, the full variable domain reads DGGITQSPKYLFRKEGQNVTLSCEQNLNHDAMYWYRQDPGQGLRLIYYSQIVNDFQKGDIAEGYSVSREKKESFPLTVTSAQKNPTAFYLCASSITTFGYTFGSGTRLTVV.

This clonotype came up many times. CDR3 protein: CASRSGGASDTQYF. The CDR3 DNA reads TGTGCCAGCAGGAGCGGGGGGGCCTCAGATACGCAGTATTTT. The gene calls are TRBV6-1 and TRBJ2-3; 10 nucleotides align to TRBD2. J gave up 4 bases and V 6 bases, and 4 bases lay outside the gene matches. The CDR3 extends over 14 amino acids. CDR1 is MNHNS, CDR2 SASEGT, per germline.

The CDR3 nucleotides read TGTGCCACCAGCAGAGATTCCCAAAACTATGGAGAGCAGTTCTTC. It is translated as CATSRDSQNYGEQFF. The J gene is TRBJ2-1, the V gene TRBV15; D gene ambiguous. The CDR3 has 15 residues. The germline gives CDR1 LNHNV, CDR2 YYDKDF (reference sequence). V dropped 0 bases and J dropped 10 bases, with 16 bases sitting between them.

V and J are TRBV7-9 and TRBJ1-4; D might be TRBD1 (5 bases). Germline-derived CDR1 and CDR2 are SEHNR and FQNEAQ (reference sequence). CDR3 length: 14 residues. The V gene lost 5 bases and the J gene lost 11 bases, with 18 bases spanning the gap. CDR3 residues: CASSTMTGGDKLFF. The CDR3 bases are TGTGCCAGCAGCACCATGACCGGGGGAGATAAACTGTTTTTT.

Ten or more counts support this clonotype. CDR3 sequence: CASSSTGKEQFF. As DNA, the CDR3 is TGTGCCAGCAGCTCGACAGGGAAGGAGCAGTTCTTC. V and J are TRBV7-9 and TRBJ2-1, with 7 bases that match TRBD1. V shed 4 bases, J shed 10 bases, and the junction held 4 bases outside the gene matches. The CDR3 is 12 residues long. The germline V gene has CDR1 SEHNR and CDR2 FQNEAQ (reference sequence). The whole variable domain, remainder taken from reference TRBV7-9 and TRBJ2-1, is DTGVSQNPRHKITKRGQNVTFRCDPISEHNRLYWYRQTLGQGPEFLTYFQNEAQLEKSRLLSDRFSAERPKGSFSTLEIQRTEQGDSAMYLCASSSTGKEQFFGPGTRLTVL.

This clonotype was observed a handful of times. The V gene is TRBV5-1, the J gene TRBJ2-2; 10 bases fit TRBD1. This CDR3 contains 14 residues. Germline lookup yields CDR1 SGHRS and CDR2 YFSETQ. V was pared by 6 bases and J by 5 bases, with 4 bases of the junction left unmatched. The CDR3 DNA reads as TGCGCCAGCACCGAGGGACAGGGGACCGGGGAGCTGTTTTTT. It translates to CASTEGQGTGELFF. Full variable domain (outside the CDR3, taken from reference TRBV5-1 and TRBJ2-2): KAGVTQTPRYLIKTRGQQVTLSCSPISGHRSVSWYQQTPGQGLQFLFEYFSETQRNKGNFPGRFSGRQFSNSRSEMNVSTLELGDSALYLCASTEGQGTGELFFGEGSRLTVL.

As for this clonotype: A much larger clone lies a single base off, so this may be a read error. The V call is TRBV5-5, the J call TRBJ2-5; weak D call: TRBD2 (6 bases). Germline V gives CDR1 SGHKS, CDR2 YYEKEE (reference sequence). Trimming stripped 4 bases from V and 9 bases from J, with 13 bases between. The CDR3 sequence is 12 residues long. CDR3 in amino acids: CASSPPREAQYF. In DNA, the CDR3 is TGTGCCAGCAGCCCTCCAAGGGAGGCCCAGTACTTC.

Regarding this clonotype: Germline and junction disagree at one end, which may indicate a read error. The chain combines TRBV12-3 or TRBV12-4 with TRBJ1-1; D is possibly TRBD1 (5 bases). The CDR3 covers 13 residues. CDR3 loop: CASCRKGITEALF. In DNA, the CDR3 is TGTGCCAGCTGTCGTAAGGGGATCACTGAAGCTTTATTT.

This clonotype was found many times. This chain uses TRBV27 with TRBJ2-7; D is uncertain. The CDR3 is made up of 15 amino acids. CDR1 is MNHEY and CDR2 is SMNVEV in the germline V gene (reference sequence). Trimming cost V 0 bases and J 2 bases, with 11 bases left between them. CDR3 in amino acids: CASSLSIGVTYEQYF. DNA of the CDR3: TGTGCCAGCAGTTTATCGATTGGGGTTACCTACGAGCAGTACTTC.

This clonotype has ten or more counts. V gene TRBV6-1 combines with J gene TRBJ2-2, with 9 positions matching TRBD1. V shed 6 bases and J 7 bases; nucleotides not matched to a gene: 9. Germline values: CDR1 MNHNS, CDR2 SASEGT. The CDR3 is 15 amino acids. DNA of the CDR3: TGTGCCAGCAGGTCGCCGGGACAGGGCCTCGGGGAGCTGTTTTTT. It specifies CASRSPGQGLGELFF.